A single sample gave rise to the 20 T cell receptor beta chains below, sequenced in a study of CD8+ T cells in alopecia areata. Following RNA extraction, reverse transcription yielded cDNA that acted as the sequencing template. Libraries were prepared by immunoSEQ multiplex PCR; TCRdb keeps only in-frame clonotypes and omits some of them. The sample consists of 90,000 to 130,000 clones, around 55% of them appearing once. Sequencing was performed on CD8+ T cells sorted from blood. The receptors shown here come from a human donor in good health.

The V call is TRBV25-1, the J call TRBJ2-5, with TRBD1 as a possible D gene (7 bases). The V and J ends lost 6 bases and 4 bases respectively, with 18 bases between them. This CDR3 has 15 amino acids. CDR1 and CDR2 from the germline V gene are MGHDK and SYGVNS. CDR3 nucleotide sequence: TGTGCCAGCAGAGACTCCCAGGGGGGTGGAGAGACCCAGTACTTC. Translating gives CASRDSQGGGETQYF.

The genes are TRBV5-8 and TRBJ1-1; 7 bases agree with TRBD1. V lost 10 bases, J lost 1 base, and 7 bases stayed unmatched. There are 13 residues in the CDR3. The germline CDR1 and CDR2 sequences are SGHTS and YDEGEE. CDR3 sequence reads: CAGRGTENTEAFF. The CDR3, as DNA: TGTGCCGGGCGGGGGACAGAGAACACTGAAGCTTTCTTT.

This clone occurred a few times. The J gene is TRBJ2-7, the V gene TRBV5-1; TRBD1 matches at 9 bases. V lost 4 bases, J lost 4 bases, and 15 bases stayed unmatched. This CDR3 has 17 amino acids. Looked up from germline, CDR1 is SGHRS and CDR2 is YFSETQ. CDR3 sequence reads: CASSDLYDGTGIYEQYF. As DNA, the CDR3 is TGCGCCAGCAGCGACCTATACGACGGGACAGGGATTTACGAGCAGTACTTC.

Judged by abundance, this clone is medium-sized (0.01 to 0.1%). The chain joins TRBV10-2 to TRBJ2-7, with 7 bases matching TRBD2. The CDR3 contains 16 residues. Trimming took 7 bases from V and 3 from J; bases not matched to a gene: 15. The germline V gene has CDR1 WSHSY and CDR2 SAAADI. CDR3 coding DNA: TGCGCCAGCACCAACACCTTTACCGGGGACTACTACGAGCAGTACTTC. Protein: CASTNTFTGDYYEQYF.

The J gene is TRBJ1-2, the V gene TRBV7-9, with TRBD1 matching 8 bases. The CDR3 sequence is 15 residues long. V lost 4 bases and J lost 9; bases outside the gene matches: 13. Per the germline V gene, CDR1 is SEHNR and CDR2 is FQNEAQ (reference sequence). DNA of the CDR3: TGTGCCAGCAGCTGGGGACAGGAGAAGGGTAGCAGCTACACCTTC. Its protein is CASSWGQEKGSSYTF.

The CDR3: CASREGQGLYSPLHF. CDR3 DNA: TGTGCCAGCAGAGAAGGACAGGGGCTATATTCACCCCTCCACTTT. This chain connects TRBV14 to TRBJ1-6; 9 bases are shared with TRBD1. Per germline, CDR1 SGHDN and CDR2 FVKESK. The ends lost 6 bases at V and 8 bases at J; junction bases unmatched: 8. This CDR3 has 15 residues.

The chain uses TRBV29-1 and TRBJ2-5, with TRBD1 identical over 7 bases. Germline CDR1 SQVTM, CDR2 ANQGSEA. V lost 4 bases to trimming and J lost 2 bases; unmatched junction nucleotides: 1. The CDR3 covers 12 residues. CDR3 nucleotides: TGCAGCGTTGGGACAGGACAAGAGACCCAGTACTTC. It specifies CSVGTGQETQYF.

This rearrangement joins TRBV5-6 to TRBJ2-5; TRBD2 aligns across 9 bases. Germline V lookup: CDR1 SGHDT, CDR2 YYEEEE. V was pared by 4 bases and J by 2 bases, with 3 bases of the junction left unmatched. The CDR3 contains 14 residues. CDR3 sequence: CASSRAGGQETQYF. CDR3 nucleotide sequence: TGTGCCAGCAGCAGAGCGGGGGGTCAAGAGACCCAGTACTTC.

This clone was seen a few times. The chain recombines TRBV7-6 with TRBJ1-6, with D unresolved. Germline lookup yields CDR1 SGHVS and CDR2 FNYEAQ. The CDR3 has 17 residues. V gave up 1 base and J gave up 0 bases, with 10 bases separating them. CDR3 region: CASSLDSISSYNSPLHF. DNA of the CDR3: TGTGCCAGCAGCTTAGATTCGATAAGCTCCTATAATTCACCCCTCCACTTT. Variable domain in full (rest from reference TRBV7-6 and TRBJ1-6): GAGVSQSPRYKVTKRGQDVALRCDPISGHVSLYWYRQALGQGPEFLTYFNYEAQQDKSGLPNDRFSAERPEGSISTLTIQRTEQRDSAMYRCASSLDSISSYNSPLHFGNGTRLTVT.

The V and J genes are TRBV4-1 and TRBJ2-7, with TRBD2 as a possible D gene (6 bases). The V end was cut by 1 base, the J end by 3 bases, with 13 bases between. This CDR3 region has 15 residues. Germline values: CDR1 MGHRA, CDR2 YSYEKL. The CDR3 sequence is CASSQGLGVFYEQYF. As DNA, the CDR3 is TGCGCCAGCAGCCAAGGACTAGGAGTCTTCTACGAGCAGTACTTC.

This rearrangement joins TRBV6-5 to TRBJ1-5; D not certain. This CDR3 region has 14 residues. Germline CDR1 is MNHEY and CDR2 is SVGAGI. V was shortened by 4 bases and J by 7 bases, with 14 bases between the two germline ends. The CDR3 DNA reads TGTGCCAGCAGTTTAGGGATTCTTGGGCAGCCCCAGCATTTT. It is translated as CASSLGILGQPQHF.

The CDR3 DNA sequence: TGTGCCAGTAGTATAGTAGGCGGGGGGACCCTCTACGAGCAGTACTTC. Residues: CASSIVGGGTLYEQYF. The J gene is TRBJ2-7, the V gene TRBV19; 8 bases match TRBD2. Germline assignment: CDR1 LNHDA and CDR2 SQIVND (reference sequence). V was clipped by 1 base and J by 3 bases; unmatched bases: 8. This CDR3 spans 16 amino acids.

V and J are TRBV5-1 and TRBJ1-6; D gene ambiguous. Germline values: CDR1 SGHRS, CDR2 YFSETQ. The V end was cut by 0 bases, the J end by 9 bases, with 7 bases between. The CDR3 runs 13 residues. CDR3 amino acids: CASSLGPTSPLHF. The CDR3 DNA reads TGCGCCAGCAGCTTGGGTCCGACTTCACCCCTCCACTTT.

The chain uses TRBV14 and TRBJ2-7, with D uncertain. CDR3 length equals 11 residues. Germline CDR1 is SGHDN and CDR2 is FVKESK. Deletions cut 5 bases from V and 5 bases from J, with 7 bases between. The CDR3 DNA reads TGTGCCAGCAGCATAGATAACGAGCAGTACTTC. This gives the protein CASSIDNEQYF.

The chain employs TRBV28 and TRBJ2-7, with 12 bases identical to TRBD2. The V gene's germline CDR1 is MDHEN and CDR2 SYDVKM. The CDR3 covers 16 residues. Trimming at V came to 3 bases and at J to 1 base, leaving 4 bases not matched to a gene. CDR3 loop: CASSFQTSGGSYEQYF. The CDR3 DNA is TGTGCCAGCAGTTTTCAGACTAGCGGGGGATCCTACGAGCAGTACTTC.

This chain connects TRBV5-6 to TRBJ1-2; no firm D call. Looked up from germline, CDR1 is SGHDT and CDR2 is YYEEEE. The CDR3 has 13 residues. Deletions cut 2 bases from V and 7 bases from J, with 12 bases between. The CDR3 DNA follows: TGTGCCAGCAGCTTCCCCCCCTGGGGTGGCTACACCTTC. Its protein product is CASSFPPWGGYTF.

This chain connects TRBV7-8 to TRBJ2-7; D perhaps matches TRBD2 (5 bases). The CDR3 covers 14 residues. CDR1 and CDR2 from the germline V gene are SGHVS and FQNEAQ. The ends were cut back, 2 bases at V and 3 bases at J, with 11 bases in the middle. This chain's CDR3 is CASSLWSGGYEQYF. The CDR3 DNA reads as TGTGCCAGCAGCTTATGGTCAGGAGGCTACGAGCAGTACTTC. The variable domain in full, with the rest retrieved from reference TRBV7-8 and TRBJ2-7, is GAGVSQSPRYKVAKRGQDVALRCDPISGHVSLFWYQQALGQGPEFLTYFQNEAQLDKSGLPSDRFFAERPEGSVSTLKIQRTQQEDSAVYLCASSLWSGGYEQYFGPGTRLTVT.

A few counts support this clone. The chain recombines TRBV6-1 with TRBJ2-7; 8 nucleotides match TRBD1. V shed 4 bases, J shed 1 base, and the junction held 0 bases outside the gene matches. Looked up from germline, CDR1 is MNHNS and CDR2 is SASEGT. This CDR3 has 13 residues. CDR3 in amino acids: CASSGQGSYEQYF. CDR3 sequence (DNA): TGTGCCAGCAGTGGACAGGGGTCCTACGAGCAGTACTTC.

This clone was picked up one time. The CDR3 loop is CASTGVPWNEQYF. The CDR3 DNA sequence: TGTGCCAGCACCGGGGTCCCTTGGAACGAGCAGTACTTC. This chain connects TRBV28 to TRBJ2-7; tentatively, D is TRBD2 (5 bases). The V end lost 7 bases, the J end lost 5 bases, and 15 bases lay between the germline ends. Germline CDR1 is MDHEN and CDR2 is SYDVKM. This CDR3 region has 13 residues.

This clone was seen only once. The CDR3 protein is CAWSVAPEQFF. The CDR3 region has the DNA TGTGCCTGGAGTGTCGCTCCTGAGCAGTTCTTC. V usage is TRBV30 and J usage is TRBJ2-1, with unresolved D. V lost 0 bases, J lost 9 bases, and 6 bases lay in between. CDR1 GTSNPN and CDR2 SVGIG come from the germline V gene (reference sequence). The CDR3 length is 11 residues.